Included here is one T cell receptor (beta chain) sequence, with context. This CDR3 has 13 residues. Germline V gene sequence: CDR1 MDHEN, CDR2 SYDVKM. The junction had 1 base not matched to a gene; V was cut back by 5 bases and J by 0 bases. The data originate from a study of shared T cell receptors in the human thymus. Method: immunoSEQ multiplex PCR; TCRdb's copy keeps in-frame clones and lacks some. The sample contains just under 550,000 clones, 78% of which appear only once. The data also belong to a second study, concerning human thymus T cells. This second study notes: Corrective surgery for congenital heart defects was being performed on the healthy Finnish infants who were the donors. The study used thymus tissue resected during corrective heart surgery.

The sequence came from a boy younger than two with a congenital heart defect. The chain combines TRBV28 with TRBJ2-7, with 7 bases that match TRBD1. Material: thymocytes. Written as DNA, the CDR3 is TGTGCCAGCAGTGACAGGGACTCCTACGAGCAGTACTTC. It yields the protein CASSDRDSYEQYF. Full variable domain (missing parts from reference TRBV28 and TRBJ2-7): DVKVTQSSRYLVKRTGEKVFLECVQDMDHENMFWYRQDPGLGLRLIYFSYDVKMKEKGDIPEGYSVSREKKERFSLILESASTNQTSMYLCASSDRDSYEQYFGPGTRLTVT.